Listed here are 6 T cell receptor beta chains from one sample, sequenced in a study of T cell changes during pregnancy in multiple sclerosis. Generated by immunoSEQ multiplex PCR, the TCRdb table keeps only in-frame clones and is missing some. The table includes 30,000 or so clones, roughly nine tenths detected once. Sequences were derived from CD4+ T cells from peripheral blood mononuclear cells, sampled in the second trimester of pregnancy. These receptors were obtained from a female donor with multiple sclerosis, enrolled in a pregnancy study.

This chain uses TRBV7-9 with TRBJ2-2, with TRBD1 matching 7 bases. The CDR3 sequence is 14 residues long. Germline loops: CDR1 SEHNR, CDR2 FQNEAQ (reference sequence). V dropped 7 bases and J dropped 2; count of bases not matched to a gene: 4. The CDR3 DNA reads as TGTGCCAGCACCGGGACAGACAACACCGGGGAGCTGTTTTTT. Translated, it gives CASTGTDNTGELFF. Drawing the rest from reference TRBV7-9 and TRBJ2-2, the complete variable domain is DTGVSQNPRHKITKRGQNVTFRCDPISEHNRLYWYRQTLGQGPEFLTYFQNEAQLEKSRLLSDRFSAERPKGSFSTLEIQRTEQGDSAMYLCASTGTDNTGELFFGEGSRLTVL.

The gene calls are TRBV29-1 and TRBJ2-1; TRBD1 is a possible D gene (5 bases). The CDR3 spans 12 residues. Germline loops: CDR1 SQVTM, CDR2 ANQGSEA. Trimming removed 6 bases at V and 6 bases at J, with 12 bases between. CDR3 in DNA: TGCAGCGTATTACAGGAGACCAATGAGCAGTTCTTC. This translates into CSVLQETNEQFF.

The chain employs TRBV5-1 and TRBJ1-1; 8 nucleotides line up with TRBD1. This CDR3 has 15 residues. Germline trimming cut 2 bases from V and 3 bases from J; bases unmatched to any gene: 6. CDR1 is SGHRS and CDR2 is YFSETQ in the germline V gene. CDR3 sequence reads: CASSLLGQGDTEAFF. CDR3 in DNA: TGCGCCAGCAGCTTACTCGGACAGGGTGACACTGAAGCTTTCTTT.

The CDR3 region has the DNA TGTGCCAGTAGTATTCAGGGACTCTATAATTCACCCCTCCACTTT. Translating gives CASSIQGLYNSPLHF. V usage is TRBV19 and J usage is TRBJ1-6, with a possible D match to TRBD1 (5 bases). Trimming removed 3 bases at V and 3 bases at J, with 9 bases between. The V gene's germline CDR1 is LNHDA and CDR2 SQIVND (reference sequence). The CDR3 is 15 amino acids.

The chain is built from TRBV6-6 and TRBJ2-7; 7 bases are a match to TRBD1. V lost 0 bases to trimming and J lost 2 bases; unmatched junction nucleotides: 4. Germline values: CDR1 MNHNY, CDR2 SVGAGI (reference sequence). There are 15 residues in the CDR3. In DNA, the CDR3 is TGTGCCAGCAGTTACTCCGGGACAGACCCCTACGAGCAGTACTTC. Translated, it gives CASSYSGTDPYEQYF.

This clone was observed once. The V call is TRBV6-6, the J call TRBJ2-7, with 8 bases identical to TRBD2. There are 13 residues in the CDR3. The junction had 4 bases not matched to a gene; V was cut back by 7 bases and J by 2 bases. Germline lookup yields CDR1 MNHNY and CDR2 SVGAGI (reference sequence). This CDR3 reads CASTGGNAYEQYF. The CDR3 DNA reads TGTGCCAGCACGGGGGGGAATGCCTACGAGCAGTACTTC.